A selection of T cell receptor beta chains follows, all from one sample in a study of blood T cell repertoires in COVID-19. Generated by immunoSEQ multiplex PCR, the TCRdb table keeps only in-frame clones and is missing some. This repertoire shows under 200,000 clones, around four fifths found once; its top ten account for about 14%. Sequencing input: peripheral blood. Receptor source: a woman in her 70s with COVID-19, enrolled during active disease. Both conserved end residues are part of each CDR3. D genes are given only for firm matches. Size tells how often a clone was seen (once, few, many) or the class of an expanded clone, and some rows leave it out.

j_gene,len,abundance,v_gene,d_gene,CDR3nt,CDR3aa
TRBJ1-4,14,-,TRBV6-6,-,TGTGCCAGCGTGGTTAGCCTTGTTAATGAAAAACTGTTTTTT,CASVVSLVNEKLFF
TRBJ2-7,14,-,TRBV30,-,TGTGCCTGGAGTCCCGGCGGGATCACCTACGAGCAGTACTTC,CAWSPGGITYEQYF
TRBJ2-3,19,once,TRBV7-2,TRBD2,TGTGCCAGCAGCCTCACCGGGACTAGGAGGGGGAGTAGCACAGATACGCAGTATTTT,CASSLTGTRRGSSTDTQYF
TRBJ1-2,14,few,TRBV2,-,TGTGCCAGCAGTGATGACAGTGCTTGGGGAGGCTACACCTTC,CASSDDSAWGGYTF
TRBJ2-2,15,-,TRBV5-1,-,TGCGCCAGCAGCAAGGGGACACAGAACACCGGGGAGCTGTTTTTT,CASSKGTQNTGELFF
TRBJ1-1,15,few,TRBV30,TRBD1,TGTGCCTGGAGTGGACAGGGGGTGATGAACACTGAAGCTTTCTTT,CAWSGQGVMNTEAFF
TRBJ2-1,15,-,TRBV29-1,TRBD2,TGCAGCGTCCCCCCGCGGACTAGCGTCTACAATGAGCAGTTCTTC,CSVPPRTSVYNEQFF
TRBJ2-3,19,once,TRBV5-1,TRBD2,TGCGCCAGCAGCCTGACTAGCGGGAGGCTGGGGGTGGGGACAGATACGCAGTATTTT,CASSLTSGRLGVGTDTQYF
TRBJ2-1,16,-,TRBV5-4,TRBD2,TGTGCCAGCAGCTTGGCTCTGGCGGGAGGGCACAATGAGCAGTTCTTC,CASSLALAGGHNEQFF
TRBJ1-5,15,once,TRBV6-1,-,TGTGCCAGCAGTGAGGGACAACCGAGGGATCAGCCCCAGCATTTT,CASSEGQPRDQPQHF
TRBJ2-4,14,-,TRBV19,-,TGTGCCAGTAGTCAGGGTCTAGCCAAAAACATTCAGTACTTC,CASSQGLAKNIQYF